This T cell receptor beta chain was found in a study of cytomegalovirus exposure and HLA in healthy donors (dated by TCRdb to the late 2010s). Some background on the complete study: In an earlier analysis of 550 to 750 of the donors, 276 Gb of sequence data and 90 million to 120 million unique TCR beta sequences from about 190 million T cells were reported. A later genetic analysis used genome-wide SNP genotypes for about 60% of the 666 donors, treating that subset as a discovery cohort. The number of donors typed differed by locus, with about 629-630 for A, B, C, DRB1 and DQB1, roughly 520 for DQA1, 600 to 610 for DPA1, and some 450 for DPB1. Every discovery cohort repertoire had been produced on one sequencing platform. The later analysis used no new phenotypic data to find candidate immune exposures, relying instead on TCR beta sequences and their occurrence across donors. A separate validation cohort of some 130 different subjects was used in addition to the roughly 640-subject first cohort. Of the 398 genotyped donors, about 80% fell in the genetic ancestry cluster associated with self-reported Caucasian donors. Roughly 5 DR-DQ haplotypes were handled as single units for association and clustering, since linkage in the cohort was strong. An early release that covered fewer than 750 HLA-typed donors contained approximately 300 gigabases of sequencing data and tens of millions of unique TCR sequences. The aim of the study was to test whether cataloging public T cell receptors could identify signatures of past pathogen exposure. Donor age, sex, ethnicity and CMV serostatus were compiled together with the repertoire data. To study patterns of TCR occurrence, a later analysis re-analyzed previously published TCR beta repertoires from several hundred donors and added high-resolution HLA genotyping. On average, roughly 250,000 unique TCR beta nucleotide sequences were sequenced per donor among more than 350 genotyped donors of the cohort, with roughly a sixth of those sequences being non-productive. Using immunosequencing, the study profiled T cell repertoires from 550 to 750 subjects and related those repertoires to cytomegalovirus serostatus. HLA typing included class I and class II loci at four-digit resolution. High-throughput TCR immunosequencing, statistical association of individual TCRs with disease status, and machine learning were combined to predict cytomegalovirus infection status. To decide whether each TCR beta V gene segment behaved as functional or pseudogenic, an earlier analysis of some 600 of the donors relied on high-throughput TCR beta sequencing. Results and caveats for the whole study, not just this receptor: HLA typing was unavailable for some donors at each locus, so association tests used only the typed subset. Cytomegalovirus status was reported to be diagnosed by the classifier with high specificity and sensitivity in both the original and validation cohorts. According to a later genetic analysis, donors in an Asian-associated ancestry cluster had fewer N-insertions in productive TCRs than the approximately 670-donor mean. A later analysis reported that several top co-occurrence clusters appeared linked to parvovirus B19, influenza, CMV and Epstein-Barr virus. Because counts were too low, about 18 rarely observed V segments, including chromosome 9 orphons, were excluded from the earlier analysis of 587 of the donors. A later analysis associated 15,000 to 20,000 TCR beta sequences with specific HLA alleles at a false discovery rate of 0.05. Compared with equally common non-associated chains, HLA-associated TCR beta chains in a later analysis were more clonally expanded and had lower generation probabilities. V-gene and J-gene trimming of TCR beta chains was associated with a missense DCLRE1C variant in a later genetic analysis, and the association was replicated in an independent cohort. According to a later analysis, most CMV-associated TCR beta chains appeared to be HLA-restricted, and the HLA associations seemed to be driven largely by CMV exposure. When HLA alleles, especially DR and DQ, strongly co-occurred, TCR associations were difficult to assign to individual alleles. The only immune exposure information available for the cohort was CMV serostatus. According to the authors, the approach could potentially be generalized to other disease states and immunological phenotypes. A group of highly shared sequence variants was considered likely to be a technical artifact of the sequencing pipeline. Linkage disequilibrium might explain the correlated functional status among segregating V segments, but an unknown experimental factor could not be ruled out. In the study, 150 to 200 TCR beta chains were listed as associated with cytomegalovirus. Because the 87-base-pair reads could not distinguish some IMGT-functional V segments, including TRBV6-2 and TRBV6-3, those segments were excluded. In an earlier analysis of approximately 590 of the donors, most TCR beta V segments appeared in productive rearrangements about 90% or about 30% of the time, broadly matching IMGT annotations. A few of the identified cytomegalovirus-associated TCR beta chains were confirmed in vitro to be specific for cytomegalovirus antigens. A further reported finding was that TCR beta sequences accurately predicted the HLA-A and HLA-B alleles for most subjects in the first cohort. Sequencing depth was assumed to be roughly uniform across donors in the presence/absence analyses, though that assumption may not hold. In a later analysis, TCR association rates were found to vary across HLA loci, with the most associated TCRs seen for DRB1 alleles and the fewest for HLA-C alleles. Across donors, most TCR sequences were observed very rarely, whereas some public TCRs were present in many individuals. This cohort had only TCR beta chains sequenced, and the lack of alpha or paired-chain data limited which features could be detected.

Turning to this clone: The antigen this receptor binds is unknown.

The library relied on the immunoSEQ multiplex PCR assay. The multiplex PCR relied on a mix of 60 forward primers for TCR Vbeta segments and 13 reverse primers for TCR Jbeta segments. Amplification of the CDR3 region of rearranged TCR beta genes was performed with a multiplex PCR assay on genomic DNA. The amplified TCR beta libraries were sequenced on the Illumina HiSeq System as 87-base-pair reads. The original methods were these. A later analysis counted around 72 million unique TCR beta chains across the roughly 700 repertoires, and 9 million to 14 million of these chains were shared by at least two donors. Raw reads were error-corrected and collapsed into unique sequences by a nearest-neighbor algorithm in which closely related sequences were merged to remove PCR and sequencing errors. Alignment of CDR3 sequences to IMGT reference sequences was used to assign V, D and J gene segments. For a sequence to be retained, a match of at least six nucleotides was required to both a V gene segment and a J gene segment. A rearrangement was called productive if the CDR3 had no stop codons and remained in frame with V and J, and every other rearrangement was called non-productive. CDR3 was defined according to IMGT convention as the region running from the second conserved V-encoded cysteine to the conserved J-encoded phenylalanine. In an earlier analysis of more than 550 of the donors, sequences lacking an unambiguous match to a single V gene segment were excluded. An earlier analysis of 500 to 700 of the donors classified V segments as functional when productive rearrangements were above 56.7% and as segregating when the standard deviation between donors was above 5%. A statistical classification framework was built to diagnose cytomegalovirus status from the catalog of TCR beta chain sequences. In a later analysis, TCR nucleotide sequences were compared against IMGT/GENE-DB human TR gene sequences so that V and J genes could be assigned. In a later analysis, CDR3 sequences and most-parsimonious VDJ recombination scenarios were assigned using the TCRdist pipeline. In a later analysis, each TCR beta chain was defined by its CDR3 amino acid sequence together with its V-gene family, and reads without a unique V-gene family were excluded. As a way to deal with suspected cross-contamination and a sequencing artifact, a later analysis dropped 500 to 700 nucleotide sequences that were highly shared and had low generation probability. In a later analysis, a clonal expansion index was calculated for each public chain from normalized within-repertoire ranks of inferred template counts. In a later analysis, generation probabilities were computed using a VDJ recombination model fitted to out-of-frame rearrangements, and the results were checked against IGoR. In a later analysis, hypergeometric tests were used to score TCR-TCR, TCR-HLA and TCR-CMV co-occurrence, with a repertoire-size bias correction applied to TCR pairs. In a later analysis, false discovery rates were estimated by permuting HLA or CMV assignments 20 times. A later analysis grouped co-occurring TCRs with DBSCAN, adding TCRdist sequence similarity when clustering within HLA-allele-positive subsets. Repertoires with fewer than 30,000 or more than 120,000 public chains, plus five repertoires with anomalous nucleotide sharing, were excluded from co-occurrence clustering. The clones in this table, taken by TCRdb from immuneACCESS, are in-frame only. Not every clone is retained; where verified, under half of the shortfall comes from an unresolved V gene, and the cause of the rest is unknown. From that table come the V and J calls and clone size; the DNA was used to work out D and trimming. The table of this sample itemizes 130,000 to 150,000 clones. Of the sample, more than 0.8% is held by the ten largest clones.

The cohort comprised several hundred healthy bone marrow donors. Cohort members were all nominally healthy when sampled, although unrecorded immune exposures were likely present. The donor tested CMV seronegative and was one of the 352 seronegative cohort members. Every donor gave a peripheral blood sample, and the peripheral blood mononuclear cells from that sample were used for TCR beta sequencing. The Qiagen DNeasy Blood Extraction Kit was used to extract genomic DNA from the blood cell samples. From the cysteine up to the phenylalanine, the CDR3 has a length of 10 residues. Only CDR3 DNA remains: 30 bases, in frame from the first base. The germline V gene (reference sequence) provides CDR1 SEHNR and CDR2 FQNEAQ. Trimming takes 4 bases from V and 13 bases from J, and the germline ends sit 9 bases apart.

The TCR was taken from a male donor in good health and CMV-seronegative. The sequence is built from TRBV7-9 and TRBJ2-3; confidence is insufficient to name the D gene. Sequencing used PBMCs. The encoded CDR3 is CASSSPPEYF. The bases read TGTGCCAGCAGCTCCCCCCCGGAGTATTTT.